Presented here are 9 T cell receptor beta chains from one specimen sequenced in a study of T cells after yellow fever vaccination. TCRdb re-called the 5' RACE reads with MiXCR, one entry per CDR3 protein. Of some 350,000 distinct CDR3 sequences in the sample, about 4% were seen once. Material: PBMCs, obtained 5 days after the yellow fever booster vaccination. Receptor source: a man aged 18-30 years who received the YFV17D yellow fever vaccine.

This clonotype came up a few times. CDR3 DNA: TGTGCCAGCAGTTTGCGAGAGGGGATTAATTCACCCCTCCACTTT. It yields the protein CASSLREGINSPLHF. The chain uses TRBV12-3 or TRBV12-4 and TRBJ1-6; a possible D gene is TRBD1 (5 bases). V lost 3 bases, J lost 6 bases, and 12 bases lay in between. The CDR3 length is 15 residues.

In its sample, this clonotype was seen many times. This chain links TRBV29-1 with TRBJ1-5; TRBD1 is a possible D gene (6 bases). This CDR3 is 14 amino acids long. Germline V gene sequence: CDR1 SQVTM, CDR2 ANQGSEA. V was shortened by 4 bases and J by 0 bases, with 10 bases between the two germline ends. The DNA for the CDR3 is TGCAGCGTTGCCTGGGGGCTTAGCAATCAGCCCCAGCATTTT. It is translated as CSVAWGLSNQPQHF.

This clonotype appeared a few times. For the CDR3, the DNA is TGTGCCAGCAGCCAGATGGGCGGGGGGACCGCAAACGACAATGAGCAGTTCTTC. Protein sequence: CASSQMGGGTANDNEQFF. V gene TRBV7-2 combines with J gene TRBJ2-1; TRBD2 aligns across 8 bases. Germline CDR1 reads SGHTA; CDR2 reads FQGNSA. After removal of 5 bases from V and 5 bases from J, the junction contained 17 bases not matched to a gene. The length of the CDR3 is 18 residues.

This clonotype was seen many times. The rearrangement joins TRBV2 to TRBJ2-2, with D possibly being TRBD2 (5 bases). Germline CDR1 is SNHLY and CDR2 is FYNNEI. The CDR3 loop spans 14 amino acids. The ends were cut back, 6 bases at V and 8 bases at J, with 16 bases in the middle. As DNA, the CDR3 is TGTGCCAGCAGGGACTGGACCGCTACGGGGGAGCTGTTTTTT. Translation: CASRDWTATGELFF.

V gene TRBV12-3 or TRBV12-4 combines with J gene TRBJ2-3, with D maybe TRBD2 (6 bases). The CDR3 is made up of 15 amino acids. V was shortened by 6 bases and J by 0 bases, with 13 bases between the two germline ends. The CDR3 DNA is TGTGCCAGCAGGGACGGACGGGGGAGCACAGATACGCAGTATTTT. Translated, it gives CASRDGRGSTDTQYF.

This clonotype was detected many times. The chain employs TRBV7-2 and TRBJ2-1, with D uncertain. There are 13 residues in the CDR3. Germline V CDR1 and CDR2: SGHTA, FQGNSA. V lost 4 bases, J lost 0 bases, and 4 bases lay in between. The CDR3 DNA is TGTGCCAGCAGCTCTGACTCCTACAATGAGCAGTTCTTC. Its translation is CASSSDSYNEQFF.

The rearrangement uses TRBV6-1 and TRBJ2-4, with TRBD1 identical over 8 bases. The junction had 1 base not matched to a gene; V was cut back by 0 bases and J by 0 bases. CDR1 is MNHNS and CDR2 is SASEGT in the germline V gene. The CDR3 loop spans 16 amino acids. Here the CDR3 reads CASSEATGGAKNIQYF. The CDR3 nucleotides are TGTGCCAGCAGTGAAGCTACAGGGGGAGCCAAAAACATTCAGTACTTC.

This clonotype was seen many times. DNA for the CDR3: TGCGCCAGCAGCTTGGACAGGGCAGACGGCAATCAGCCCCAGCATTTT. As protein: CASSLDRADGNQPQHF. The chain links TRBV5-1 to TRBJ1-5; tentatively, D is TRBD1 (6 bases). The V gene lost 0 bases and the J gene lost 2 bases, with 12 bases spanning the gap. The CDR3 covers 16 residues. From germline, CDR1 is SGHRS and CDR2 YFSETQ.

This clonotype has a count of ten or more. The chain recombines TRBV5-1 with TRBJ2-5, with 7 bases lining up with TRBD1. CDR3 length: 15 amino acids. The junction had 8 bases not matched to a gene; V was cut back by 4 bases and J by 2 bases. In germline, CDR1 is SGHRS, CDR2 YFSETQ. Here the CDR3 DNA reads TGCGCCAGCAGCCCGGGGCAGGGGGTTCAAGAGACCCAGTACTTC. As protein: CASSPGQGVQETQYF.